The 22 T cell receptor beta chains below all came from one sample that was sequenced in a study of CD8 T cells in ankylosing spondylitis (dated by TCRdb to about 2017). The full study reports these points: A TCR beta motif of fewer than 10 highly homologous amino acid variants appeared characteristic of blood from ankylosing spondylitis patients.

Libraries were constructed by 5' RACE. Sequencing relied on an Illumina HiSeq 2500. The public reads were reanalyzed by TCRdb: fastp trimming at Q25, MiXCR alignment, in-frame beta chains only. Each entry is one CDR3 protein sequence, shown with its most common DNA and genes. This sample gives about 750,000 distinct CDR3 sequences in total; under 20% of them show up just once. The biggest ten clones account for about 20% of the sample. These TCRs' antigens remain unknown. The sequencing sample was made of blood, either unsorted or a sorted T cell fraction (not recorded which). These receptors were taken from a male donor with ankylosing spondylitis.

This clonotype came up once. The rearrangement uses TRBV20-1 and TRBJ2-7; no definite D call. CDR3 length: 13 amino acids. Germline CDR1 and CDR2: DFQATT and SNEGSKA (reference sequence). Trimming cost V 5 bases and J 2 bases, with 13 bases left between them. CDR3 sequence reads: CSAPDHLTYEQYF. The CDR3 DNA follows: TGCAGTGCTCCGGACCATCTAACCTACGAGCAGTACTTC.

The chain is built from TRBV4-1 and TRBJ2-1; a possible D gene is TRBD1 (6 bases). Germline V CDR1 and CDR2: MGHRA, YSYEKL. The CDR3 loop spans 16 amino acids. Trimming took off 3 bases at V and 4 bases at J, with 16 bases between the two ends. CDR3 amino acids: CASSQGTGMGYNEQFF. CDR3 nucleotides: TGCGCCAGCAGCCAGGGCACAGGGATGGGGTACAATGAGCAGTTCTTC.

The chain recombines TRBV5-1 with TRBJ2-5; D uncertain. This CDR3 spans 16 amino acids. The germline gives CDR1 SGHRS, CDR2 YFSETQ. The V and J ends lost 1 base and 2 bases respectively, with 15 bases between them. CDR3 bases: TGCGCCAGCAGCTTGATCTCCCCGAAGTCTCAAGAGACCCAGTACTTC. Protein product: CASSLISPKSQETQYF.

This clonotype appeared many times. The rearrangement links TRBV4-1 to TRBJ2-7; D is uncertain. In germline, CDR1 is MGHRA, CDR2 YSYEKL. The CDR3 runs 13 residues. Trimming left V 3 bases short and J 2 bases short, with 8 bases between. In DNA, the CDR3 is TGCGCCAGCAGCCAGGGGATCCCCTACGAGCAGTACTTC. Its translation: CASSQGIPYEQYF.

The CDR3 region is CASSDQLATDTQYF. For the CDR3, the DNA is TGCGCCAGCAGCGATCAACTTGCGACAGATACGCAGTATTTT. This chain links TRBV5-1 with TRBJ2-3, with D unclear. The CDR3 is 14 residues long. CDR1 is SGHRS and CDR2 is YFSETQ in the germline V gene. V was trimmed by 4 bases and J by 3 bases, leaving 12 bases between them.

The sample holds many counts of this clonotype. V and J are TRBV12-3 or TRBV12-4 and TRBJ1-1; 7 bases fit TRBD1. This CDR3 region has 17 residues. V shed 3 bases and J 0 bases; nucleotides not matched to a gene: 10. The CDR3 spells CASSLGVRGRMNTEAFF. The CDR3, as DNA: TGTGCCAGCAGTTTGGGGGTGAGGGGGCGAATGAACACTGAAGCTTTCTTT.

This clonotype turned up a few times. The J gene is TRBJ2-7, the V gene TRBV7-9; tentatively, D is TRBD2 (6 bases). CDR3 size: 17 residues. V was clipped by 2 bases and J by 3 bases, with 20 bases between them. The germline V gene encodes CDR1 SEHNR and CDR2 FQNEAQ (reference sequence). The CDR3 sequence: CASSLSGDREGNYEQYF. In nucleotides, the CDR3 is TGTGCCAGCAGCTTATCGGGGGACCGAGAAGGGAACTACGAGCAGTACTTC.

The V and J genes are TRBV7-9 and TRBJ2-3; D is unclear. The germline V gene encodes CDR1 SEHNR and CDR2 FQNEAQ (reference sequence). The CDR3 spans 14 residues. The V end was cut by 4 bases, the J end by 1 base, with 9 bases between. The CDR3 DNA reads as TGTGCCAGCAGCTCCCCGGCTGGCACAGATACGCAGTATTTT. This gives the protein CASSSPAGTDTQYF.

This clonotype appeared many times. The chain combines TRBV12-3 or TRBV12-4 with TRBJ2-4; a weak D match, TRBD2 (5 bases). This CDR3 region has 11 residues. Trimming took off 6 bases at V and 7 bases at J, with 7 bases between the two ends. Written as DNA, the CDR3 is TGTGCCAGCAGCCCTAGCAACATTCAGTACTTC. Translated, it gives CASSPSNIQYF.

The chain carries TRBV10-2 and TRBJ1-4; D is undetermined. The CDR3 runs to 13 residues. Germline V gene sequence: CDR1 WSHSY, CDR2 SAAADI. The DNA for the CDR3 is TGCGCTGTCCGGGCGGCGGATACTGAAAAACTGTTTTTT. This translates into CAVRAADTEKLFF.

This chain uses TRBV20-1 with TRBJ2-7; D is unclear. This CDR3 spans 12 amino acids. The V gene's germline CDR1 is DFQATT and CDR2 SNEGSKA (reference sequence). Trimming left V 1 base short and J 6 bases short, with 10 bases between. The DNA for the CDR3 is TGCAGTGCTAGAGCGGCGAGGCTCGAGCAGTACTTC. Residues: CSARAARLEQYF.

The V gene is TRBV14, the J gene TRBJ2-7, with D possibly matching TRBD2 (6 bases). Trimming took off 8 bases at V and 3 bases at J, with 14 bases between the two ends. This CDR3 comprises 13 residues. Germline CDR1 reads SGHDN; CDR2 reads FVKESK. The DNA of the CDR3 is TGTGCCAGCTCGGTCTGGGGGGACTACGAGCAGTACTTC. Translated, it gives CASSVWGDYEQYF.

The chain uses TRBV6-1 and TRBJ2-2, with a possible D match to TRBD1 (5 bases). Germline V CDR1 and CDR2: MNHNS, SASEGT. V was clipped by 8 bases and J by 0 bases, with 13 bases between them. The CDR3 extends over 15 amino acids. This CDR3 reads CASRAETANTGELFF. Here the CDR3 DNA reads TGTGCCAGCCGGGCCGAGACAGCGAACACCGGGGAGCTGTTTTTT.

The CDR3: CSVVTGPYGYTF. The CDR3 coding sequence is TGCAGCGTTGTAACAGGACCCTATGGCTACACCTTC. The chain couples TRBV29-1 to TRBJ1-2, with D perhaps matching TRBD1 (5 bases). The CDR3 extends over 12 amino acids. V lost 4 bases to trimming and J lost 4 bases, with 10 bases between them. Germline values: CDR1 SQVTM, CDR2 ANQGSEA.

The V and J genes are TRBV6-1 and TRBJ1-1; D is perhaps TRBD1 (6 bases). The CDR3 totals 15 residues. V gave up 6 bases and J gave up 2 bases, with 16 bases separating them. The germline V gene has CDR1 MNHNS and CDR2 SASEGT. The CDR3 region has the DNA TGTGCCAGCAGGACCGGAGGGGGGAGTAACACTGAAGCTTTCTTT. Amino acid sequence: CASRTGGGSNTEAFF.

This clonotype was seen more than once but under ten times. The chain recombines TRBV29-1 with TRBJ2-1, with a tentative D call TRBD2 (5 bases). The CDR3 is made up of 12 amino acids. Germline V lookup: CDR1 SQVTM, CDR2 ANQGSEA. V shed 7 bases and J shed 4 bases, with 11 bases lying between them. CDR3: CSAKGGYNEQFF. CDR3 bases: TGCAGCGCTAAGGGCGGGTACAATGAGCAGTTCTTC.

Only a few counts were recorded for this clonotype. This chain joins TRBV28 and TRBJ2-7; D possibly corresponds to TRBD2 (5 bases). CDR1 and CDR2 (germline): MDHEN, SYDVKM. The CDR3 is 14 residues long. The ends were cut back, 6 bases at V and 0 bases at J, with 12 bases in the middle. The CDR3 sequence is CASRIERISYEQYF. In DNA form, the CDR3 reads TGTGCCAGCAGAATCGAGCGGATCTCCTACGAGCAGTACTTC.

CDR3 protein: CASSPSGGALSYEQYF. The CDR3 DNA is TGCGCCAGCAGCCCTAGCGGGGGGGCCCTCTCCTACGAGCAGTACTTC. V is TRBV4-1 and J is TRBJ2-7, with 12 positions matching TRBD2. Per the germline V gene, CDR1 is MGHRA and CDR2 is YSYEKL. The J segment lost 0 bases and the V segment lost 4 bases, leaving 4 bases of the junction unmatched. The CDR3 contains 16 residues.

This clonotype was detected many times. The J gene is TRBJ2-1, the V gene TRBV12-3 or TRBV12-4; D remains ambiguous. V dropped 6 bases and J dropped 5 bases, with 8 bases sitting between them. This CDR3 is built from 12 residues. CDR3 residues: CASSLLNNEQFF. The CDR3 DNA is TGTGCCAGCAGCCTCCTAAACAATGAGCAGTTCTTC.

J is TRBJ2-5 and V is TRBV4-1; 12 nucleotides match TRBD2. Germline CDR1 reads MGHRA; CDR2 reads YSYEKL. The CDR3 totals 16 residues. V lost 1 base to trimming and J lost 5 bases; unmatched junction nucleotides: 5. CDR3 sequence reads: CASSQVPLAGGETQYF. Here the CDR3 DNA reads TGCGCCAGCAGCCAAGTCCCCCTAGCGGGGGGGGAGACCCAGTACTTC.

This clonotype was seen a single time. Relative to the germline gene, one junction end is altered; a read error may explain this. The CDR3 sequence is CTSSLTTQRGGPNEQFF. CDR3 DNA: TGTACCAGCAGCTTAACCACCCAGCGGGGGGGCCCCAATGAGCAGTTCTTC. This sequence joins TRBV7-3 and TRBJ2-1; TRBD2 aligns across 10 bases. Per germline, CDR1 SGHTA and CDR2 FQGTGA. This CDR3 contains 17 residues.

The chain uses TRBV2 and TRBJ1-6; D call uncertain. Germline CDR1 is SNHLY and CDR2 is FYNNEI. The CDR3 has 16 residues. Between the trimmed V and J ends, which lost 8 bases and 0 bases, there was a span of 14 bases. CDR3 DNA sequence: TGTGCCAGCGGCTGGACGGAGAGCTCCTATAATTCACCCCTCCACTTT. This codes for CASGWTESSYNSPLHF.